A selection of T cell receptor beta chains follows, all from one sample in a study of blood T cell repertoires in COVID-19. Produced via immunoSEQ multiplex PCR; TCRdb's table is partial and in-frame only. The sample yields hundreds of thousands of clones, more than 80% seen once. What was sequenced was peripheral blood. The receptors originated from a woman in her 30s with COVID-19, enrolled during active disease. Each CDR3 is given with its conserved first and last residue. Fields, in order: D gene, CDR3 length, J gene, V gene, clone size, CDR3 protein, CDR3 DNA. The D gene is left open where the match is weak. Clone size is not always given. Where it is, it says once, few, many or a class for expanded clones.

d_gene: -; len: 14; j_gene: TRBJ1-5; v_gene: TRBV27; abundance: -; CDR3aa: CASSTAPVNQPQHF; CDR3nt: TGTGCCAGCAGTACAGCTCCCGTCAATCAGCCCCAGCATTTT
d_gene: -; len: 12; j_gene: TRBJ1-5; v_gene: TRBV19; abundance: -; CDR3aa: CASSRRDQPQHF; CDR3nt: TGTGCCAGTAGTAGACGGGATCAGCCCCAGCATTTT
d_gene: -; len: 15; j_gene: TRBJ1-1; v_gene: TRBV18; abundance: -; CDR3aa: CASSPPSGAKTEAFF; CDR3nt: TGTGCCAGCTCACCACCCTCAGGGGCGAAAACTGAAGCTTTCTTT
d_gene: TRBD1; len: 14; j_gene: TRBJ2-7; v_gene: TRBV7-9; abundance: once; CDR3aa: CASSFGTGEFEQYF; CDR3nt: TGTGCCAGCAGCTTTGGGACAGGGGAATTCGAGCAGTACTTC
d_gene: TRBD2; len: 16; j_gene: TRBJ2-1; v_gene: TRBV7-2; abundance: -; CDR3aa: CASSTRTSGFFGEQFF; CDR3nt: TGTGCCAGCAGCACCCGGACTAGCGGTTTTTTCGGTGAGCAGTTCTTC
d_gene: -; len: 17; j_gene: TRBJ2-6; v_gene: TRBV5-1; abundance: -; CDR3aa: CASSFTTDLSGANVLTF; CDR3nt: TGCGCCAGCAGCTTCACGACAGACCTCTCTGGGGCCAACGTCCTGACTTTC
d_gene: -; len: 15; j_gene: TRBJ1-6; v_gene: TRBV15; abundance: -; CDR3aa: CATSRVTAHNSPLHF; CDR3nt: TGTGCCACCAGCAGAGTGACAGCACATAATTCACCCCTCCACTTT
d_gene: TRBD2; len: 15; j_gene: TRBJ2-1; v_gene: TRBV10-3; abundance: -; CDR3aa: CAISRASGEINEQFF; CDR3nt: TGTGCCATCAGTCGAGCTAGCGGGGAGATTAATGAGCAGTTCTTC
d_gene: TRBD2; len: 18; j_gene: TRBJ2-2; v_gene: TRBV27; abundance: once; CDR3aa: CASSLPGLGYLGTGELFF; CDR3nt: TGTGCCAGCAGCCTCCCGGGACTAGGGTACTTGGGCACCGGGGAGCTGTTTTTT
d_gene: -; len: 14; j_gene: TRBJ1-2; v_gene: TRBV5-6; abundance: -; CDR3aa: CASSPQGSSYGYTF; CDR3nt: TGTGCCAGCAGCCCTCAGGGTAGTTCCTATGGCTACACCTTC
d_gene: TRBD2; len: 17; j_gene: TRBJ2-3; v_gene: TRBV24-1; abundance: -; CDR3aa: CATSDPGTSSSTDTQYF; CDR3nt: TGTGCCACCAGTGACCCCGGGACTAGCAGTAGCACAGATACGCAGTATTTT
d_gene: TRBD1; len: 15; j_gene: TRBJ1-5; v_gene: TRBV2; abundance: -; CDR3aa: CASSTGGLSNQPQHF; CDR3nt: TGTGCCAGCAGTACAGGGGGCCTTAGCAATCAGCCCCAGCATTTT
d_gene: TRBD2; len: 15; j_gene: TRBJ2-7; v_gene: TRBV7-2; abundance: -; CDR3aa: CASSRTAGDSYEQYF; CDR3nt: TGTGCCAGCAGCCGGACAGCGGGGGATAGTTACGAGCAGTACTTC
d_gene: TRBD1; len: 14; j_gene: TRBJ1-1; v_gene: TRBV6-5; abundance: once; CDR3aa: CASSTGDVGKEAFF; CDR3nt: TGTGCCAGCAGTACAGGGGACGTAGGTAAAGAAGCTTTCTTT
d_gene: TRBD2; len: 17; j_gene: TRBJ2-1; v_gene: TRBV11-2; abundance: -; CDR3aa: CASSLVYGTRQNNEQFF; CDR3nt: TGTGCCAGCAGCTTAGTCTATGGGACTAGACAAAACAATGAGCAGTTCTTC
d_gene: TRBD1; len: 13; j_gene: TRBJ1-1; v_gene: TRBV6-4; abundance: -; CDR3aa: CASSEGQGTEAFF; CDR3nt: TGTGCCAGCAGTGAGGGACAGGGGACTGAAGCTTTCTTT
d_gene: -; len: 17; j_gene: TRBJ2-5; v_gene: TRBV1; abundance: -; CDR3aa: CTSSQVSGREGEETQYF; CDR3nt: TGCACCAGCAGCCAAGTTAGCGGGCGGGAGGGAGAAGAGACCCAGTACTTC
d_gene: -; len: 15; j_gene: TRBJ2-5; v_gene: TRBV7-9; abundance: -; CDR3aa: CASSRVKSPGETQYF; CDR3nt: TGTGCCAGCAGCCGTGTGAAGAGCCCAGGGGAGACCCAGTACTTC
d_gene: -; len: 14; j_gene: TRBJ1-1; v_gene: TRBV28; abundance: once; CDR3aa: CASSFARVLTEAFF; CDR3nt: TGTGCCAGCAGTTTTGCCAGGGTATTAACTGAAGCTTTCTTT
d_gene: TRBD1; len: 14; j_gene: TRBJ1-1; v_gene: TRBV5-6; abundance: -; CDR3aa: CASSWTGTNTEAFF; CDR3nt: TGTGCCAGCAGCTGGACAGGGACGAACACTGAAGCTTTCTTT
d_gene: -; len: 15; j_gene: TRBJ2-3; v_gene: TRBV19; abundance: -; CDR3aa: CASSISGSLTDTQYF; CDR3nt: TGTGCCAGTAGTATTAGTGGGAGCCTCACAGATACGCAGTATTTT
d_gene: -; len: 12; j_gene: TRBJ2-5; v_gene: TRBV29-1; abundance: -; CDR3aa: CSVYGGGETQYF; CDR3nt: TGCAGCGTTTACGGGGGAGGAGAGACCCAGTACTTC
d_gene: -; len: 14; j_gene: TRBJ1-3; v_gene: TRBV11-2; abundance: -; CDR3aa: CASSLQMSGNTIYF; CDR3nt: TGTGCCAGCAGCTTACAGATGTCTGGAAACACCATATATTTT
d_gene: -; len: 12; j_gene: TRBJ2-5; v_gene: TRBV12-3/TRBV12-4; abundance: -; CDR3aa: CASTSGQETQYF; CDR3nt: TGTGCCAGCACAAGCGGCCAAGAGACCCAGTACTTC
d_gene: -; len: 15; j_gene: TRBJ1-2; v_gene: TRBV19; abundance: -; CDR3aa: CASSIPGQSVLGYTF; CDR3nt: TGTGCCAGTAGTATACCGGGACAATCCGTCCTCGGCTACACCTTC
d_gene: -; len: 14; j_gene: TRBJ2-5; v_gene: TRBV3-1/TRBV3-2; abundance: -; CDR3aa: CASSQRDFQETQYF; CDR3nt: TGTGCCAGCAGCCAACGGGACTTTCAAGAGACCCAGTACTTC
d_gene: -; len: 13; j_gene: TRBJ2-3; v_gene: TRBV28; abundance: -; CDR3aa: CASTKGGDNTQYF; CDR3nt: TGTGCCAGCACCAAAGGGGGGGACAATACGCAGTATTTT
d_gene: TRBD1; len: 16; j_gene: TRBJ1-5; v_gene: TRBV28; abundance: -; CDR3aa: CASSLSPGQGAWPQHF; CDR3nt: TGTGCCAGCAGTTTATCTCCGGGACAGGGGGCATGGCCCCAGCATTTT
d_gene: -; len: 14; j_gene: TRBJ1-2; v_gene: TRBV2; abundance: -; CDR3aa: CASSARLDNYGYTF; CDR3nt: TGTGCCAGCAGCGCCCGGCTAGATAACTATGGCTACACCTTC
d_gene: TRBD1; len: 16; j_gene: TRBJ2-1; v_gene: TRBV6-1; abundance: -; CDR3aa: CASSGDRASSYNEQFF; CDR3nt: TGTGCCAGCAGTGGGGACAGGGCGAGCTCCTACAATGAGCAGTTCTTC
d_gene: -; len: 13; j_gene: TRBJ2-7; v_gene: TRBV5-6; abundance: -; CDR3aa: CASSSIGSYEQYF; CDR3nt: TGTGCCAGCAGCTCGATAGGGAGCTACGAGCAGTACTTC
d_gene: -; len: 12; j_gene: TRBJ1-2; v_gene: TRBV12-3/TRBV12-4; abundance: once; CDR3aa: CASRPGTYGYTF; CDR3nt: TGTGCCAGCAGGCCGGGAACTTATGGCTACACCTTC
d_gene: TRBD2; len: 15; j_gene: TRBJ2-1; v_gene: TRBV5-4; abundance: -; CDR3aa: CASSLVGGGANEQFF; CDR3nt: TGTGCCAGCAGCTTGGTTGGCGGGGGGGCGAATGAGCAGTTCTTC
d_gene: TRBD1; len: 15; j_gene: TRBJ2-5; v_gene: TRBV7-6; abundance: -; CDR3aa: CASSFHDRGGETQYF; CDR3nt: TGTGCCAGCAGCTTCCACGACAGGGGGGGAGAGACCCAGTACTTC
d_gene: TRBD1; len: 15; j_gene: TRBJ1-1; v_gene: TRBV7-2; abundance: -; CDR3aa: CASSSSMQGATEAFF; CDR3nt: TGTGCCAGCAGCTCGTCGATGCAGGGGGCCACTGAAGCTTTCTTT
d_gene: -; len: 13; j_gene: TRBJ2-5; v_gene: TRBV12-3/TRBV12-4; abundance: -; CDR3aa: CASSQGPQGTQYF; CDR3nt: TGTGCCAGCAGTCAGGGTCCGCAGGGGACCCAGTACTTC
d_gene: -; len: 14; j_gene: TRBJ2-3; v_gene: TRBV6-2/TRBV6-3; abundance: -; CDR3aa: CASSYSRGINTQYF; CDR3nt: TGTGCCAGCAGTTACTCACGGGGAATAAATACGCAGTATTTT
d_gene: -; len: 15; j_gene: TRBJ1-1; v_gene: TRBV21-1; abundance: -; CDR3aa: CASSVRQGSGTEAFF; CDR3nt: TGTGCCAGCAGCGTTCGACAGGGGAGCGGCACTGAAGCTTTCTTT
d_gene: TRBD2; len: 15; j_gene: TRBJ2-1; v_gene: TRBV6-6; abundance: -; CDR3aa: CASSTGTSGRGEQFF; CDR3nt: TGTGCCAGCAGTACCGGGACTAGCGGGAGGGGTGAGCAGTTCTTC
d_gene: TRBD1; len: 15; j_gene: TRBJ1-5; v_gene: TRBV28; abundance: -; CDR3aa: CASSSRQGIDQPQHF; CDR3nt: TGTGCCAGCAGCTCCCGACAGGGGATCGATCAGCCCCAGCATTTT
d_gene: -; len: 16; j_gene: TRBJ2-1; v_gene: TRBV6-5; abundance: -; CDR3aa: CASRLSEGRIAIEQFF; CDR3nt: TGTGCCAGCCGTTTAAGTGAGGGCCGAATTGCTATTGAGCAGTTCTTC
d_gene: TRBD2; len: 16; j_gene: TRBJ2-1; v_gene: TRBV28; abundance: -; CDR3aa: CASSPPGLADYNEQFF; CDR3nt: TGTGCCAGCAGTCCCCCAGGACTAGCGGATTACAATGAGCAGTTCTTC
d_gene: TRBD2; len: 16; j_gene: TRBJ2-2; v_gene: TRBV5-4; abundance: -; CDR3aa: CASSLTSGGADGELFF; CDR3nt: TGTGCCAGCAGCTTGACTAGCGGGGGGGCTGACGGGGAGCTGTTTTTT
d_gene: TRBD2; len: 13; j_gene: TRBJ2-5; v_gene: TRBV29-1; abundance: -; CDR3aa: CSHSGGARETQYF; CDR3nt: TGCAGTCATAGCGGGGGGGCCAGAGAGACCCAGTACTTC
d_gene: -; len: 13; j_gene: TRBJ1-1; v_gene: TRBV6-5; abundance: -; CDR3aa: CASSPLRDTEAFF; CDR3nt: TGTGCCAGCAGCCCGTTACGGGACACTGAAGCTTTCTTT
d_gene: TRBD2; len: 17; j_gene: TRBJ2-5; v_gene: TRBV29-1; abundance: -; CDR3aa: CSVNVGRDYHSQETQYF; CDR3nt: TGCAGCGTTAACGTGGGTCGGGACTACCATTCCCAAGAGACCCAGTACTTC
d_gene: TRBD1; len: 14; j_gene: TRBJ2-1; v_gene: TRBV27; abundance: once; CDR3aa: CASSLWTGEAEQFF; CDR3nt: TGTGCCAGCAGTTTATGGACAGGGGAAGCTGAGCAGTTCTTC
d_gene: -; len: 17; j_gene: TRBJ2-3; v_gene: TRBV19; abundance: -; CDR3aa: CASSIGGAGAGTDTQYF; CDR3nt: TGTGCCAGTAGTATCGGGGGCGCGGGGGCCGGCACAGATACGCAGTATTTT
d_gene: TRBD2; len: 17; j_gene: TRBJ2-3; v_gene: TRBV6-2/TRBV6-3; abundance: -; CDR3aa: CASSYPASGGDTDTQYF; CDR3nt: TGTGCCAGCAGTTACCCCGCTAGCGGGGGAGACACAGATACGCAGTATTTT
d_gene: -; len: 15; j_gene: TRBJ1-1; v_gene: TRBV7-6; abundance: -; CDR3aa: CASSPKSGGYTEAFF; CDR3nt: TGTGCCAGCAGCCCCAAATCGGGAGGGTACACTGAAGCTTTCTTT
d_gene: -; len: 17; j_gene: TRBJ1-4; v_gene: TRBV3-1/TRBV3-2; abundance: -; CDR3aa: CASSQVYTGRQIEKLFF; CDR3nt: TGTGCCAGCAGCCAAGTGTATACCGGCAGGCAGATTGAAAAACTGTTTTTT
d_gene: TRBD2; len: 15; j_gene: TRBJ2-1; v_gene: TRBV6-5; abundance: many; CDR3aa: CASWTGTSGSNEQFF; CDR3nt: TGTGCCAGCTGGACCGGGACTAGCGGGAGTAATGAGCAGTTCTTC
d_gene: -; len: 15; j_gene: TRBJ1-2; v_gene: TRBV27; abundance: -; CDR3aa: CASSPRGAQNYGYTF; CDR3nt: TGTGCCAGCAGCCCCCGGGGGGCGCAGAACTATGGCTACACCTTC
d_gene: TRBD2; len: 19; j_gene: TRBJ2-3; v_gene: TRBV3-1/TRBV3-2; abundance: -; CDR3aa: CASSLTSGGLYLVRDTQYF; CDR3nt: TGTGCCAGCAGCCTCACTAGCGGGGGGCTCTACCTAGTTCGAGATACGCAGTATTTT
d_gene: -; len: 15; j_gene: TRBJ1-5; v_gene: TRBV6-2/TRBV6-3; abundance: -; CDR3aa: CASSRAGVFNQPQHF; CDR3nt: TGTGCCAGCAGTAGGGCAGGGGTTTTCAATCAGCCCCAGCATTTT
d_gene: -; len: 15; j_gene: TRBJ1-1; v_gene: TRBV4-3; abundance: once; CDR3aa: CASSQGAQGNTEAFF; CDR3nt: TGCGCCAGCAGCCAAGGGGCCCAGGGGAATACTGAAGCTTTCTTT